The TCR beta chain under discussion was sequenced for a study of blood T cell repertoires in COVID-19 (dated by TCRdb to 2020 to 2021). Some background on the complete study: The collaborator samples originated in the United States, Italy and Spain and spanned the acute and convalescent phases of COVID-19. The material from the prospective study consisted of cDNA or gDNA derived from T cells, B-cell-depleted T cells, or PBMCs. The dataset comprised deeply sampled blood TCRbeta repertoires from subjects exposed to, actively infected with, or recovered from COVID-19. A freely available public database, intended as a resource for researchers studying the immune response to SARS-CoV-2, is where the repertoires were released. The samples were drawn from two sources: the first 160 participants of the ongoing ImmuneRACE study, and 1,254 subjects contributed by 6 global collaborators. The sample metadata nearly always contained a de-identified subject ID, COVID-19 status, age in years and sex. Where HLA class I and class II types were available, the types were taken from metadata supplied by the sample provider, not from assay-based typing.

Whole blood was collected in K2EDTA tubes by collaborating institutions according to the institutions' own protocols. For TCRbeta analysis, collaborators shipped samples in one of three forms: frozen whole blood, isolated PBMCs, or DNA extracted from either of those sample types. TCRbeta CDR3 regions were amplified from genomic DNA by means of the immunoSEQ Assay, a bias-controlled multiplex PCR. The original pipeline was this. Within the assay, amplification of reference gene primers was used to estimate how many nucleated cells each sample contained. To quantify the absolute abundance of each unique TCRbeta CDR3 rearrangement, sequence reads were collapsed and filtered. Productive Simpson clonality was computed per sample as the square root of Simpson's diversity index over productive rearrangements. TCRdb carries this immuneACCESS record with in-frame sequences only. Its versions omit some clonotypes, under half of them owing to an unresolved V gene in the studies checked, with the rest unexplained. The V and J calls and clone size were taken over from that table, and D and trimming were inferred from the DNA. Across this sample there are around 150,000 clones, with roughly 85% seen only once. The ten biggest clones cover about 8.2% of the sample.

This clone appeared a few times. Its antigen is unknown. No quality values exist for individual bases; no much larger clone is one base distant. What the work shows at the level of the full study, not this receptor alone: Clinical and demographic metadata were provided uncurated, with the amount varying by source and participant.

The CDR3 runs 13 residues from the cysteine to the phenylalanine. Only the CDR3 DNA is retained, 39 bases long and in frame from the first base. The trim is 4 bases for V and 3 bases for J, with a gap of 8 bases between the germline ends. From a lookup of the germline V gene, CDR1 and CDR2 are KGHDR and SFDVKD. The sequence was obtained from a man in his sixties with acute or convalescent COVID-19. Material for sequencing was peripheral blood. This sequence uses TRBV24-1 and TRBJ1-2; there is no confident call for the D gene. The DNA reads as follows: TGTGCCACCAGTGACGGTGGTGACTATGGCTACACCTTC. It specifies CATSDGGDYGYTF.